One sample yielded the 20 T cell receptor beta chains listed below, sequenced in a study of blood T cell repertoires in COVID-19. Profiled with immunoSEQ multiplex PCR; TCRdb holds only in-frame clones, not every one. In the table there are 70,000 to 75,000 clones, about 88% of which are singletons. Sequenced input: peripheral blood. These receptors all stem from a human donor in a cohort sampled during active COVID-19.

The V call is TRBV5-1, the J call TRBJ2-7; D is unclear. V was pared by 0 bases and J by 6 bases, with 13 bases between. The V gene's germline CDR1 is SGHRS and CDR2 YFSETQ. The CDR3 is 14 amino acids. The CDR3 protein is CASSLATGLLEQYF. The CDR3 DNA follows: TGCGCCAGCAGCTTGGCGACGGGTCTCCTCGAGCAGTACTTC.

The chain combines TRBV28 with TRBJ1-1; D possibly corresponds to TRBD1 (6 bases). From germline, CDR1 is MDHEN and CDR2 SYDVKM. Trimming removed 8 bases at V and 3 bases at J, with 19 bases between. CDR3 length: 15 residues. The CDR3 protein is CASRRTGNSYTEAFF. The CDR3 DNA reads as TGTGCCAGCCGTAGAACAGGGAATTCGTACACTGAAGCTTTCTTT.

This clone was counted between two and nine times. The chain employs TRBV6-2 or TRBV6-3 and TRBJ1-4; D remains unclear. This CDR3 contains 13 residues. Looked up from germline, CDR1 is MNHEY and CDR2 is SVGEGT. V was clipped by 5 bases and J by 3 bases, with 7 bases between them. The CDR3 loop is CASSRRANEKLFF. The CDR3 region has the DNA TGTGCCAGCAGTCGGAGAGCTAATGAAAAACTGTTTTTT.

The chain links TRBV6-1 to TRBJ2-3, with a tentative D call TRBD1 (6 bases). Deletions cut 2 bases from V and 2 bases from J, with 14 bases between. This CDR3 comprises 16 residues. Germline CDR1 is MNHNS and CDR2 is SASEGT. The CDR3 spells CASSENTGFSTDTQYF. DNA of the CDR3: TGTGCCAGCAGTGAAAACACAGGGTTTTCCACAGATACGCAGTATTTT.

The rearrangement uses TRBV13 and TRBJ2-7, with 9 bases that match TRBD2. V lost 3 bases and J lost 4; bases outside the gene matches: 10. This CDR3 comprises 16 residues. In germline, CDR1 is PRHDT, CDR2 FYEKMQ (reference sequence). CDR3 nucleotides: TGTGCCAGCAGCTTTGGTTCGGCTAGCGGGACGTACGAGCAGTACTTC. It encodes CASSFGSASGTYEQYF.

This chain uses TRBV6-5 with TRBJ1-1, with TRBD1 matching 7 bases. This CDR3 spans 14 amino acids. CDR1 and CDR2 (germline): MNHEY, SVGAGI. V lost 5 bases, J lost 0 bases, and 3 bases stayed unmatched. The CDR3, as DNA: TGTGCCAGCAGTCGGGACAGCATGAACACTGAAGCTTTCTTT. This codes for CASSRDSMNTEAFF.

The chain uses TRBV5-4 and TRBJ1-2; 9 nucleotides match TRBD1. Germline CDR1 and CDR2: SGHNT and YYREEE (reference sequence). The CDR3 length is 13 residues. With V trimmed by 4 bases and J by 7 bases, 5 bases remained unmatched. CDR3 protein: CASSPGTGSGYTF. The CDR3 DNA reads TGTGCCAGCAGCCCGGGGACAGGGTCTGGCTACACCTTC.

CDR3 residues: CASSGTSGTYEQYF. CDR3 nucleotide sequence: TGTGCCAGCAGCGGGACTAGCGGCACCTACGAGCAGTACTTC. The chain carries TRBV7-2 and TRBJ2-7; 11 positions agree with TRBD2. Germline V gene sequence: CDR1 SGHTA, CDR2 FQGNSA. Germline trimming cut 5 bases from V and 2 bases from J; bases unmatched to any gene: 2. There are 14 residues in the CDR3. Supplemented by reference TRBV7-2 and TRBJ2-7, the full variable domain reads GAGVSQSPSNKVTEKGKDVELRCDPISGHTALYWYRQSLGQGLEFLIYFQGNSAPDKSGLPSDRFSAERTGGSVSTLTIQRTQQEDSAVYLCASSGTSGTYEQYFGPGTRLTVT.

This chain joins TRBV5-1 and TRBJ2-1; perhaps TRBD1 as D (6 bases). The CDR3 spans 15 residues. Germline V gene lookup returns CDR1 SGHRS and CDR2 YFSETQ. Trimming took 8 bases from V and 0 from J, leaving 15 bases between them. The DNA of the CDR3 is TGCGCCAGTCGCCGGACAGAGAGCTCCTACAATGAGCAGTTCTTC. It yields the protein CASRRTESSYNEQFF. The variable domain in full, completed from reference TRBV5-1 and TRBJ2-1, reads KAGVTQTPRYLIKTRGQQVTLSCSPISGHRSVSWYQQTPGQGLQFLFEYFSETQRNKGNFPGRFSGRQFSNSRSEMNVSTLELGDSALYLCASRRTESSYNEQFFGPGTRLTVL.

This clone has just one count. V usage is TRBV7-6 and J usage is TRBJ1-4, with a tentative D call TRBD1 (6 bases). The germline V and J ends were trimmed by 1 base and 3 bases, with 9 bases remaining between them. The V gene's germline CDR1 is SGHVS and CDR2 FNYEAQ. The CDR3 has 15 residues. CDR3 nucleotide sequence: TGTGCCAGCAGCTTAGGGACAGCGTCTAATGAAAAACTGTTTTTT. Translated, it gives CASSLGTASNEKLFF. Combining the CDR3 with reference TRBV7-6 and TRBJ1-4 gives the whole variable domain GAGVSQSPRYKVTKRGQDVALRCDPISGHVSLYWYRQALGQGPEFLTYFNYEAQQDKSGLPNDRFSAERPEGSISTLTIQRTEQRDSAMYRCASSLGTASNEKLFFGSGTQLSVL.

A note on this clone: The junction departs from the called germline gene at one end, perhaps through a read error. The chain combines TRBV5-1 with TRBJ2-6; D is perhaps TRBD2 (6 bases). The CDR3 covers 15 residues. CDR1 is SGHRS, CDR2 YFSETQ, per germline. CDR3 region: CASSLEGTGANVLTF. The CDR3 nucleotides are TGCGCCAGCAGTTTGGAGGGGACTGGGGCCAACGTCCTGACTTTC.

The gene calls are TRBV7-8 and TRBJ1-1; maybe TRBD1 (6 bases). The V gene lost 1 base and the J gene lost 2 bases, with 14 bases spanning the gap. The CDR3 covers 16 residues. Germline-derived CDR1 and CDR2 are SGHVS and FQNEAQ. The CDR3, as DNA: TGTGCCAGCAGCTTAGGGCTGGCAGGGGTTAACACTGAAGCTTTCTTT. Encoded protein: CASSLGLAGVNTEAFF.

The DNA of the CDR3 is TGTGCCAGCAGTCCGGACAGGAATTATAATTCACCCCTCCACTTT. Protein: CASSPDRNYNSPLHF. V is TRBV2 and J is TRBJ1-6; 7 positions agree with TRBD1. The CDR3 contains 15 residues. J lost 4 bases, V lost 5 bases, and 5 bases had no gene match. CDR1 and CDR2 (germline): SNHLY, FYNNEI.

This chain connects TRBV15 to TRBJ2-7, with D perhaps matching TRBD1 (6 bases). With 4 bases removed from V and 0 bases from J, the gap between germline ends came to 7 bases. Looked up from germline, CDR1 is LNHNV and CDR2 is YYDKDF (reference sequence). This CDR3 comprises 13 residues. DNA for the CDR3: TGTGCCACCAGCAACAGGGTCTCCTACGAGCAGTACTTC. Translated: CATSNRVSYEQYF.

The chain links TRBV28 to TRBJ2-1, with TRBD2 as a possible D gene (5 bases). This CDR3 is built from 12 residues. Trimming cost V 11 bases and J 5 bases, with 13 bases left between them. Germline-derived CDR1 and CDR2 are MDHEN and SYDVKM. The CDR3 DNA reads TGTGCCGCTGAGGAGAGGGACAATGAGCAGTTCTTC. This sequence encodes CAAEERDNEQFF.

The chain uses TRBV28 and TRBJ1-5, with D unclear. CDR3 length: 12 amino acids. CDR1 is MDHEN and CDR2 is SYDVKM in the germline V gene. The germline V and J ends were trimmed by 3 bases and 6 bases, with 6 bases remaining between them. The CDR3 nucleotides read TGTGCCAGCAGTTTTTTGCGTCAGCCCCAGCATTTT. This gives the protein CASSFLRQPQHF.

The V gene is TRBV24-1, the J gene TRBJ1-2; perhaps TRBD1 as D (5 bases). V was clipped by 1 base and J by 2 bases, with 7 bases between them. The germline V gene has CDR1 KGHDR and CDR2 SFDVKD. The CDR3 sequence is 14 residues long. The CDR3 sequence is CATSDFDSNYGYTF. CDR3 bases: TGTGCCACCAGTGATTTTGACAGCAACTATGGCTACACCTTC.

This chain links TRBV4-2 with TRBJ2-2; the D gene is possibly TRBD2 (6 bases). Germline CDR1 LGHNA, CDR2 YNFKEQ. Trimming pared 0 bases from V and 3 bases from J, leaving 14 bases between. This CDR3 spans 17 amino acids. CDR3 nucleotide sequence: TGTGCCAGCAGCCAAGATCCCGCTAGCGCTCACACCGGGGAGCTGTTTTTT. As protein: CASSQDPASAHTGELFF.

This chain links TRBV5-4 with TRBJ2-7, with D possibly TRBD2 on 5 matching bases. The CDR3 covers 15 residues. CDR1 is SGHNT, CDR2 YYREEE, per germline (reference sequence). The V end lost 1 base, the J end lost 0 bases, and 11 bases lay between the germline ends. In DNA form, the CDR3 reads TGTGCCAGCAGCTTGTCTGTGGGGAGCTCCTACGAGCAGTACTTC. Translation: CASSLSVGSSYEQYF.

The rearrangement links TRBV19 to TRBJ2-2; no firm D call. Per the germline V gene, CDR1 is LNHDA and CDR2 is SQIVND (reference sequence). The CDR3 spans 16 residues. The germline V and J ends were trimmed by 3 bases and 2 bases, with 13 bases remaining between them. The CDR3 is CASSITPAVNTGELFF. The CDR3 DNA is TGTGCCAGTAGTATCACCCCGGCGGTTAACACCGGGGAGCTGTTTTTT.